A selection of T cell receptor beta chains follows, all from one sample in a study of blood T cells in healthy people across ages. A single record per CDR3 protein comes from TCRdb applying MiXCR to the 5' RACE reads. The table has approximately 820,000 distinct CDR3 sequences, more than 40% seen once; the top ten hold approximately 20%. The material sequenced was blood. These receptors came from a man between 60 and 70 years old in good health. CDR3s include the opening cysteine and the closing phenylalanine or tryptophan. The D gene is left open where the match is weak. Expanded clones get a size class; other rows say once, few or many, or leave the size out.

D gene: -
V gene: TRBV7-9
clone size: -
J gene: TRBJ2-5
CDR3 length: 15
CDR3 DNA: TGTGCCAGCAGCTCGCCCGAGGGGAGAGAACAGACCCAGTACTTC
CDR3 protein: CASSSPEGREQTQYF

D gene: TRBD2
V gene: TRBV20-1
clone size: -
J gene: TRBJ2-7
CDR3 length: 15
CDR3 DNA: TGCAGTGCCAGGGGGACTAGCGGGGCCCGTTCCGAGCAGTACTTC
CDR3 protein: CSARGTSGARSEQYF

D gene: TRBD1
V gene: TRBV12-3/TRBV12-4
clone size: -
J gene: TRBJ1-5
CDR3 length: 14
CDR3 DNA: TGTGCCAGCGGTTTAAGGGGGCGCGGCCAGCCCCAGCATTTT
CDR3 protein: CASGLRGRGQPQHF

D gene: TRBD2
V gene: TRBV7-9
clone size: -
J gene: TRBJ2-3
CDR3 length: 15
CDR3 DNA: TGTGCCAGCAGGTCAGAGAGCGGGGGCACAGATACGCAGTATTTT
CDR3 protein: CASRSESGGTDTQYF

D gene: -
V gene: TRBV29-1
clone size: -
J gene: TRBJ1-2
CDR3 length: 15
CDR3 DNA: TGCAGCGTTGATACAGCCCACTCAGCTAACTATGGCTACACCTTC
CDR3 protein: CSVDTAHSANYGYTF

D gene: -
V gene: TRBV7-9
clone size: -
J gene: TRBJ2-7
CDR3 length: 15
CDR3 DNA: TGTGCCAGCAGCCCGTCACAAAGGGACTCCTACGAGCAGTACTTC
CDR3 protein: CASSPSQRDSYEQYF

D gene: -
V gene: TRBV29-1
clone size: -
J gene: TRBJ2-1
CDR3 length: 13
CDR3 DNA: TGCAGCGTTGAGAGAGACGCCTACAATGAGCAGTTCTTC
CDR3 protein: CSVERDAYNEQFF

D gene: -
V gene: TRBV10-3
clone size: -
J gene: TRBJ2-7
CDR3 length: 13
CDR3 DNA: TGTGCCATCAGTGATGCCACAACCTACGAGCAGTACTTC
CDR3 protein: CAISDATTYEQYF

D gene: -
V gene: TRBV28
clone size: -
J gene: TRBJ1-1
CDR3 length: 10
CDR3 DNA: TGTGCCAGCAGTTCTGATGAAGCTTTCTTT
CDR3 protein: CASSSDEAFF

D gene: -
V gene: TRBV29-1
clone size: many
J gene: TRBJ2-4
CDR3 length: 14
CDR3 DNA: TGCAGCGTTGGCGGCGGCATAGCCAAAAACATTCAGTACTTC
CDR3 protein: CSVGGGIAKNIQYF

D gene: TRBD2
V gene: TRBV10-3
clone size: -
J gene: TRBJ2-5
CDR3 length: 12
CDR3 DNA: TGTGCCTCCGGACTAGTTCTCAATGAGCAGTACTTC
CDR3 protein: CASGLVLNEQYF

D gene: -
V gene: TRBV18
clone size: few
J gene: TRBJ2-1
CDR3 length: 14
CDR3 DNA: TGTGCCAGCTCACGAGCGGTTTCAGCTCTTGAGCAGTTCTTC
CDR3 protein: CASSRAVSALEQFF

D gene: -
V gene: TRBV7-9
clone size: -
J gene: TRBJ1-1
CDR3 length: 10
CDR3 DNA: TGTGCCAGCGGGGAAACTGAAGCTTTCTTT
CDR3 protein: CASGETEAFF

D gene: -
V gene: TRBV7-2
clone size: -
J gene: TRBJ1-2
CDR3 length: 13
CDR3 DNA: TGTGCCAGTGGGCCCGTTGGATCAGATGGCTACACCTTC
CDR3 protein: CASGPVGSDGYTF

D gene: TRBD1
V gene: TRBV7-8
clone size: once
J gene: TRBJ2-7
CDR3 length: 17
CDR3 DNA: TGTGCCAGCAGCGTATTAGCCAGGACAGGGGGAGGGCATGAGCAGTACTTC
CDR3 protein: CASSVLARTGGGHEQYF

D gene: TRBD1
V gene: TRBV12-3/TRBV12-4
clone size: -
J gene: TRBJ1-1
CDR3 length: 14
CDR3 DNA: TGTGCCAGCAGTGTAGGGACAGGCTCCACTGAAGCTTTCTTT
CDR3 protein: CASSVGTGSTEAFF

D gene: -
V gene: TRBV6-5
clone size: -
J gene: TRBJ2-7
CDR3 length: 13
CDR3 DNA: TGTGCCAGCAGTGACGGACATACGTACGAGCAGTACTTC
CDR3 protein: CASSDGHTYEQYF

D gene: TRBD2
V gene: TRBV10-3
clone size: -
J gene: TRBJ2-1
CDR3 length: 16
CDR3 DNA: TGTGCCATCAGTCCCGCGACTAGCGGCTCCTACAATGAGCAGTTCTTC
CDR3 protein: CAISPATSGSYNEQFF

D gene: TRBD2
V gene: TRBV20-1
clone size: few
J gene: TRBJ2-5
CDR3 length: 14
CDR3 DNA: TGCAGTGCTAGATTGCGGGGGGGCGTAGAGACCCAGTACTTC
CDR3 protein: CSARLRGGVETQYF

D gene: TRBD2
V gene: TRBV7-9
clone size: -
J gene: TRBJ2-2
CDR3 length: 12
CDR3 DNA: TGTGTAGCGGGGGAGAACACCGGGGAGCTGTTTTTT
CDR3 protein: CVAGENTGELFF

D gene: TRBD1
V gene: TRBV27
clone size: -
J gene: TRBJ1-5
CDR3 length: 16
CDR3 DNA: TGTGCCAGCAGTCCACACCCGACAGGGTTGGATCAGCCCCAGCATTTT
CDR3 protein: CASSPHPTGLDQPQHF

D gene: -
V gene: TRBV20-1
clone size: many
J gene: TRBJ2-3
CDR3 length: 13
CDR3 DNA: TGCAGTGCTAGAGATGACCTAACAGATACGCAGTATTTT
CDR3 protein: CSARDDLTDTQYF

D gene: -
V gene: TRBV6-2/TRBV6-3
clone size: few
J gene: TRBJ2-4
CDR3 length: 13
CDR3 DNA: TGTGCCAGCAGACCAACAGTGGGTTGGGAGCAGTACTTC
CDR3 protein: CASRPTVGWEQYF

D gene: TRBD2
V gene: TRBV2
clone size: few
J gene: TRBJ2-3
CDR3 length: 17
CDR3 DNA: TGTGCCAGCAGTGTTAGGCCCTGGGCGGGGGGGACAGATACGCAGTATTTT
CDR3 protein: CASSVRPWAGGTDTQYF

D gene: -
V gene: TRBV28
clone size: -
J gene: TRBJ2-1
CDR3 length: 14
CDR3 DNA: TGTGCCAGCCGTGTGGCGGGGTCCCCCTCTGAGCAGTTCTTC
CDR3 protein: CASRVAGSPSEQFF

D gene: -
V gene: TRBV20-1
clone size: -
J gene: TRBJ2-7
CDR3 length: 13
CDR3 DNA: TGCAGTGCCATCCCGTTTTGGGCCTACGAGCAGTACTTC
CDR3 protein: CSAIPFWAYEQYF

D gene: -
V gene: TRBV29-1
clone size: many
J gene: TRBJ2-7
CDR3 length: 12
CDR3 DNA: TGCAGCGGGGCAAGCAGAGGGAACGAGCAGTACTTC
CDR3 protein: CSGASRGNEQYF

D gene: -
V gene: TRBV11-2
clone size: once
J gene: TRBJ2-7
CDR3 length: 14
CDR3 DNA: TGTGCCAGCAGTCTGGACTACCAAACCTACGAGCAGTACTTC
CDR3 protein: CASSLDYQTYEQYF

D gene: TRBD1
V gene: TRBV3-1
clone size: few
J gene: TRBJ2-3
CDR3 length: 15
CDR3 DNA: TGTGCCAGCAGCTACCTGACAGGGAGCACAGATACGCAGTATTTT
CDR3 protein: CASSYLTGSTDTQYF

D gene: -
V gene: TRBV10-3
clone size: -
J gene: TRBJ2-3
CDR3 length: 13
CDR3 DNA: TGTGCCATCGGGGACAAGAGAGGGGATACGCAGTATTTT
CDR3 protein: CAIGDKRGDTQYF

D gene: -
V gene: TRBV7-2
clone size: few
J gene: TRBJ2-4
CDR3 length: 15
CDR3 DNA: TGTGCCAGCAGCTTAGGGGGCAGGGGAGCGGAAGAGCAGTACTTC
CDR3 protein: CASSLGGRGAEEQYF

D gene: -
V gene: TRBV20-1
clone size: few
J gene: TRBJ2-6
CDR3 length: 15
CDR3 DNA: TGCAGTGCTAGAGGGGGCGCGACTGGGGCCAACGTCCTGACTTTC
CDR3 protein: CSARGGATGANVLTF

D gene: -
V gene: TRBV7-2
clone size: many
J gene: TRBJ2-7
CDR3 length: 14
CDR3 DNA: TGTGCCAGCAGCTACAGGGACGGTACGTTTGAGCAGTACTTC
CDR3 protein: CASSYRDGTFEQYF

D gene: -
V gene: TRBV20-1
clone size: few
J gene: TRBJ2-2
CDR3 length: 12
CDR3 DNA: TGCAGTGCTACTCAGAACACCGGGGAGCTGTTTTTT
CDR3 protein: CSATQNTGELFF

D gene: -
V gene: TRBV7-2
clone size: -
J gene: TRBJ2-1
CDR3 length: 14
CDR3 DNA: TGTGCCAGCAGCTTCTCTCCAGACGTCAATGAGCAGTTCTTC
CDR3 protein: CASSFSPDVNEQFF

D gene: -
V gene: TRBV21-1
clone size: -
J gene: TRBJ2-4
CDR3 length: 16
CDR3 DNA: TGTGCCAGCAGCAAAGGTAGAGGGATAGCCAAAAACATTCAGTACTTC
CDR3 protein: CASSKGRGIAKNIQYF

D gene: -
V gene: TRBV7-3
clone size: few
J gene: TRBJ1-5
CDR3 length: 17
CDR3 DNA: TGTGCCAGCAGCTTACACTCGGGAAGATCTGAGAATCAGCCCCAGCATTTT
CDR3 protein: CASSLHSGRSENQPQHF

D gene: -
V gene: TRBV12-3/TRBV12-4
clone size: many
J gene: TRBJ2-5
CDR3 length: 13
CDR3 DNA: TGTGCCAGCAGCCCCGGGACTCAAGAGACCCAGTACTTC
CDR3 protein: CASSPGTQETQYF

D gene: TRBD1
V gene: TRBV15
clone size: -
J gene: TRBJ2-1
CDR3 length: 15
CDR3 DNA: TGTGCCACCAGGGTAAGGACAGGGGCCTACAATGAGCAGTTCTTC
CDR3 protein: CATRVRTGAYNEQFF

D gene: -
V gene: TRBV29-1
clone size: -
J gene: TRBJ2-7
CDR3 length: 13
CDR3 DNA: TGCAGCGTTGATCATGAGGGGCATTGCGAGCAGTACTTC
CDR3 protein: CSVDHEGHCEQYF

D gene: -
V gene: TRBV7-9
clone size: -
J gene: TRBJ2-1
CDR3 length: 12
CDR3 DNA: TGTGCCAGCAGCTTACGCCTCAATGAGCAGTTCTTC
CDR3 protein: CASSLRLNEQFF

D gene: -
V gene: TRBV20-1
clone size: -
J gene: TRBJ1-5
CDR3 length: 16
CDR3 DNA: TGCAGTGCTAGCCGGACAGCGGATAGAGGCAATCAGCCCCAGCATTTT
CDR3 protein: CSASRTADRGNQPQHF

D gene: -
V gene: TRBV5-1
clone size: -
J gene: TRBJ2-1
CDR3 length: 16
CDR3 DNA: TGCGCCAGCAGCTTGGAACGGCCAGCGTCCTACAATGAGCAGTTCTTC
CDR3 protein: CASSLERPASYNEQFF

D gene: -
V gene: TRBV21-1
clone size: -
J gene: TRBJ1-5
CDR3 length: 17
CDR3 DNA: TGTGCCAGCAGCAAAAAAGTTTCGGAAGCCAGCAATCAGCCCCAGCATTTT
CDR3 protein: CASSKKVSEASNQPQHF

D gene: -
V gene: TRBV4-3
clone size: -
J gene: TRBJ1-5
CDR3 length: 15
CDR3 DNA: TGCGCCAGCAGCCAAGATATGGGAGGTAATCAGCCCCAGCATTTT
CDR3 protein: CASSQDMGGNQPQHF

D gene: TRBD2
V gene: TRBV6-2/TRBV6-3
clone size: -
J gene: TRBJ2-3
CDR3 length: 15
CDR3 DNA: TGTGCCAGCAGATACGGGACTAGCGACACAGATACGCAGTATTTT
CDR3 protein: CASRYGTSDTDTQYF

D gene: TRBD1
V gene: TRBV10-3
clone size: few
J gene: TRBJ1-2
CDR3 length: 15
CDR3 DNA: TGTGCCATCAGTGAGTCGAAACAGGGGGTCTATGGCTACACCTTC
CDR3 protein: CAISESKQGVYGYTF

D gene: -
V gene: TRBV6-1
clone size: -
J gene: TRBJ1-5
CDR3 length: 13
CDR3 DNA: TGTGCCAGTGAGGGGCCAGGGTATCAGCCCCAGCATTTT
CDR3 protein: CASEGPGYQPQHF

D gene: TRBD1
V gene: TRBV19
clone size: few
J gene: TRBJ2-3
CDR3 length: 17
CDR3 DNA: TGTGCCAGTAGTACGACTCCGGAGACAGGGGTAGTAGATACGCAGTATTTT
CDR3 protein: CASSTTPETGVVDTQYF

D gene: -
V gene: TRBV7-2
clone size: -
J gene: TRBJ1-1
CDR3 length: 18
CDR3 DNA: TGTGCCAGCAGCTTATTTTCAGCGCGGGGGGCGAATCGTCTTGAAGCTTTCTTT
CDR3 protein: CASSLFSARGANRLEAFF

D gene: TRBD2
V gene: TRBV7-2
clone size: -
J gene: TRBJ2-1
CDR3 length: 15
CDR3 DNA: TGTGCCAGCAGCTTAGAGCGGGGGGTTTACAATGAGCAGTTATTC
CDR3 protein: CASSLERGVYNEQLF

D gene: -
V gene: TRBV12-3/TRBV12-4
clone size: few
J gene: TRBJ1-4
CDR3 length: 18
CDR3 DNA: TGTGCCAGCACCCCATGGGGCCGATCCAGTGCAACTAATGAAAAACTGTTTTTT
CDR3 protein: CASTPWGRSSATNEKLFF